These 10 T cell receptor beta chains were sequenced from one sample in a study of cytotoxic CD8 clonotypes in ibrutinib-treated CLL. TCRdb keeps only in-frame clones here, not all; method: immunoSEQ multiplex PCR. The sample consists of fewer than 35,000 clones, around 85% of them appearing once. Material: PBMCs, obtained after 24 months of ibrutinib treatment. Receptor source: a human donor with chronic lymphocytic leukemia.

V and J are TRBV18 and TRBJ1-6; no firm D call. The CDR3 extends over 14 amino acids. Germline CDR1 and CDR2: KGHSH and LQKENI. V lost 4 bases and J 8 bases, leaving 12 bases between the germline ends. CDR3 in amino acids: CASSRVTADSPLHF. The CDR3 DNA reads as TGTGCCAGCTCACGAGTCACGGCGGATTCACCCCTCCACTTT.

The chain uses TRBV18 and TRBJ2-3; 8 bases fit TRBD2. The CDR3 is made up of 17 amino acids. Germline CDR1 reads KGHSH; CDR2 reads LQKENI. V was clipped by 6 bases and J by 1 base; unmatched bases: 12. This CDR3 is CASSPIGGADGTDTQYF. The CDR3 DNA reads as TGTGCCAGCTCGCCTATCGGGGGGGCCGACGGCACAGATACGCAGTATTTT.

The chain is built from TRBV9 and TRBJ2-6; D is uncertain. Germline lookup yields CDR1 SGDLS and CDR2 YYNGEE. This CDR3 is built from 14 residues. V shed 4 bases and J shed 0 bases, with 5 bases lying between them. In nucleotides, the CDR3 is TGTGCCAGCAGCATAAGCTCTGGGGCCAACGTCCTGACTTTC. Translation: CASSISSGANVLTF.

This clone is categorized as medium-sized. This CDR3 is also generated by other DNA sequences in the sample. The gene calls are TRBV19 and TRBJ2-1, with D uncertain. Germline V gene lookup returns CDR1 LNHDA and CDR2 SQIVND (reference sequence). This CDR3 is built from 11 residues. The germline V and J ends were trimmed by 1 base and 8 bases, with 3 bases remaining between them. The CDR3 coding sequence is TGTGCCAGTAGTATAGGGGATGAGCAGTTCTTC. This translates into CASSIGDEQFF.

The chain employs TRBV18 and TRBJ1-5, with 8 bases identical to TRBD1. The germline V gene encodes CDR1 KGHSH and CDR2 LQKENI. The CDR3 is 15 amino acids. V lost 5 bases, J lost 6 bases, and 9 bases stayed unmatched. The CDR3 sequence is CASSTGGQGSQPQHF. DNA of the CDR3: TGTGCCAGCTCAACAGGGGGGCAGGGAAGTCAGCCCCAGCATTTT.

The chain recombines TRBV7-8 with TRBJ2-5; TRBD2 matches 7 bases. Germline CDR1 reads SGHVS; CDR2 reads FQNEAQ. The CDR3 spans 15 residues. The J segment lost 4 bases and the V segment lost 2 bases, leaving 7 bases of the junction unmatched. The CDR3 protein is CASSLTGGGGETQYF. In DNA form, the CDR3 reads TGTGCCAGCAGCTTAACCGGCGGGGGTGGAGAGACCCAGTACTTC.

V gene TRBV6-6 combines with J gene TRBJ2-2; no clear D gene. Germline V gene lookup returns CDR1 MNHNY and CDR2 SVGAGI (reference sequence). Trimming stripped 10 bases from V and 0 bases from J, with 12 bases between. The CDR3 is 14 residues long. CDR3 amino acids: CATDQESNTGELFF. The CDR3 region has the DNA TGTGCCACTGACCAGGAATCGAACACCGGGGAGCTGTTTTTT.

The rearrangement uses TRBV6-5 and TRBJ1-2; the match to TRBD1 covers 10 bases. The CDR3 is 15 amino acids. V was clipped by 0 bases and J by 4 bases; unmatched bases: 2. Germline CDR1 reads MNHEY; CDR2 reads SVGAGI. The CDR3 loop is CASSYSGTGVYGYTF. The CDR3 nucleotides read TGTGCCAGCAGTTACTCGGGGACAGGGGTCTATGGCTACACCTTC.

The V call is TRBV25-1, the J call TRBJ1-4; possibly TRBD1 for D (5 bases). V lost 3 bases, J lost 3 bases, and 8 bases lay in between. The CDR3 runs to 14 residues. Germline V gene lookup returns CDR1 MGHDK and CDR2 SYGVNS. The CDR3 nucleotides are TGTGCCAGCAGTGACCGGGACGCTAATGAAAAACTGTTTTTT. Protein: CASSDRDANEKLFF.

This chain connects TRBV27 to TRBJ2-7; D is unresolved. V dropped 5 bases and J dropped 3 bases, with 11 bases sitting between them. Germline V CDR1 and CDR2: MNHEY, SMNVEV (reference sequence). The CDR3 totals 13 residues. The CDR3: CASSKKEVYEQYF. CDR3 in DNA: TGTGCCAGCAGTAAGAAAGAGGTCTACGAGCAGTACTTC.